This TCR beta chain was profiled in a study of beta chain features in type 1 diabetes. Study-wide background: There was similarity between patients and healthy donors in age, gender and cell yields.

This CDR3 comprises 14 residues. Germline loops: CDR1 ENHRY, CDR2 SYGVKD. With V trimmed by 4 bases and J by 3 bases, 6 bases remained unmatched. Averaging roughly 120 mL, one heparinised blood draw was given by each donor. CD45RO/CCR7/CD25/CD127/CD95/CD27 staining was used to isolate CD4+ naive, central memory, regulatory and stem cell-like memory cells by sorting. Isolated RNA was reverse transcribed in full, so expressed TCRB transcripts were sequenced. Assay used: immunoSEQ multiplex PCR; TCRdb lists only in-frame clones, some missing. Of about 40,000 clones in the sample, more than 40% were seen once.

J is TRBJ2-7 and V is TRBV10-3; 7 bases map to TRBD1. The receptor's source is a woman between 18 and 30 years old in good health. The source material was central memory CD4+ T cells from blood. The CDR3 nucleotides read TGTGCCATCAGTGCGGGCAGACAGGGCTACGAGCAGTACTTC. As protein: CAISAGRQGYEQYF.